Each of the 12 T cell receptor beta chains below was sequenced from the same sample in a study of blood T cell repertoires in COVID-19. Sequencing used immunoSEQ multiplex PCR; TCRdb keeps in-frame clones, though not all of them. Of hundreds of thousands of clones listed, almost 90% are singletons. Material: peripheral blood. These receptors all stem from a woman aged 40 to 49 with COVID-19, enrolled during active disease.

The chain couples TRBV15 to TRBJ1-3, with TRBD1 identical over 10 bases. Unmatched junction bases numbered 6, after V lost 4 bases and J lost 3 bases. CDR1 and CDR2 (germline): LNHNV, YYDKDF (reference sequence). The length of the CDR3 is 16 residues. CDR3 in DNA: TGTGCCACCAGCAAAGGACAGGGGGTCTTTGGAAACACCATATATTTT. Translating it yields CATSKGQGVFGNTIYF.

The chain uses TRBV5-1 and TRBJ1-1, with a tentative D call TRBD1 (5 bases). The CDR3 runs 13 residues. CDR1 and CDR2 from the germline V gene are SGHRS and YFSETQ. Trimming removed 5 bases at V and 5 bases at J, with 13 bases between. The CDR3 protein is CASSWDSQTEAFF. The CDR3 bases are TGCGCCAGCAGTTGGGACTCTCAGACTGAAGCTTTCTTT.

V and J are TRBV11-2 and TRBJ1-5; no definite D call. V lost 5 bases to trimming and J lost 5 bases, with 13 bases between them. This CDR3 spans 14 amino acids. CDR1 is SGHAT, CDR2 FQNNGV, per germline. The CDR3 nucleotides read TGTGCCAGCAGCCCTGCACTAATGGATCAGCCCCAGCATTTT. Translated, it gives CASSPALMDQPQHF.

This chain connects TRBV2 to TRBJ1-1; 8 nucleotides match TRBD1. The CDR3 loop spans 15 amino acids. CDR1 and CDR2 from the germline V gene are SNHLY and FYNNEI. Trimming took 3 bases from V and 4 from J; bases not matched to a gene: 7. For the CDR3, the DNA is TGTGCCAGCAGTGAGCGGACAGGGTTTGGCACTGAAGCTTTCTTT. This sequence encodes CASSERTGFGTEAFF.

Points on this clone: The sample contains more than one DNA sequence encoding this CDR3. This sequence joins TRBV28 and TRBJ1-5; D is unresolved. The CDR3 covers 12 residues. Germline-derived CDR1 and CDR2 are MDHEN and SYDVKM. With 2 bases removed from V and 7 bases from J, the gap between germline ends came to 6 bases. DNA of the CDR3: TGTGCCAGCAGTTTAGTCGGGCAGCCCCAGCATTTT. This sequence encodes CASSLVGQPQHF.

The CDR3 coding sequence is TGTGCCAGCAGCGTAGAGCCGTCAAACACTGAAGCTTTCTTT. Amino acids: CASSVEPSNTEAFF. The chain carries TRBV9 and TRBJ1-1; D unresolved. CDR1 is SGDLS and CDR2 is YYNGEE in the germline V gene. V gave up 0 bases and J gave up 2 bases, with 8 bases separating them. The CDR3 consists of 14 residues.

This rearrangement joins TRBV28 to TRBJ1-4; 7 bases match TRBD1. The CDR3 covers 15 residues. In germline, CDR1 is MDHEN, CDR2 SYDVKM. The J segment lost 8 bases and the V segment lost 3 bases, leaving 9 bases of the junction unmatched. The CDR3, as DNA: TGTGCCAGCAGTTTTTTGGGTAAAGGGGGCGAAAAACTGTTTTTT. Translated, it gives CASSFLGKGGEKLFF.

J is TRBJ2-1 and V is TRBV19; D possibly corresponds to TRBD2 (6 bases). This CDR3 is 16 amino acids long. Germline CDR1 is LNHDA and CDR2 is SQIVND (reference sequence). V was shortened by 3 bases and J by 8 bases, with 20 bases between the two germline ends. For the CDR3, the DNA is TGTGCCAGTAGTATCCCTCGCGGGGCCCGGGGTTATGAGCAGTTCTTC. It encodes CASSIPRGARGYEQFF.

The chain is built from TRBV19 and TRBJ2-7; 7 bases line up with TRBD1. The V segment lost 5 bases and the J segment 6 bases; nucleotides outside the gene matches: 10. The CDR3 length is 14 residues. The V gene's germline CDR1 is LNHDA and CDR2 SQIVND (reference sequence). The DNA for the CDR3 is TGTGCCAGTAGTCAAGGGGACAGCTTGGGCGAGCAGTACTTC. Translated, it gives CASSQGDSLGEQYF.

This chain joins TRBV27 and TRBJ2-1; TRBD2 is a possible D gene (6 bases). V dropped 5 bases and J dropped 3 bases, with 14 bases sitting between them. CDR1 and CDR2 from the germline V gene are MNHEY and SMNVEV (reference sequence). The CDR3 length is 15 residues. DNA for the CDR3: TGTGCCAGCAGTATAGACGGGGGATTCTACAATGAGCAGTTCTTC. Protein: CASSIDGGFYNEQFF.

The gene calls are TRBV28 and TRBJ1-5, with D possibly TRBD1 on 6 matching bases. V was clipped by 5 bases and J by 1 base, with 9 bases between them. From germline, CDR1 is MDHEN and CDR2 SYDVKM. The CDR3 loop spans 14 amino acids. For the CDR3, the DNA is TGTGCCAGCAGTAATACAGGGAGCAATCAGCCCCAGCATTTT. It is translated as CASSNTGSNQPQHF.

The rearrangement uses TRBV5-1 and TRBJ2-1, with 9 bases aligning to TRBD1. CDR1 and CDR2 from the germline V gene are SGHRS and YFSETQ. With 6 bases clipped from V and 4 bases from J, the junction kept 5 bases outside the gene matches. This CDR3 comprises 14 residues. The CDR3 DNA reads TGCGCCAGCACCCTGGACAGGGGATACAATGAGCAGTTCTTC. Its translation is CASTLDRGYNEQFF.